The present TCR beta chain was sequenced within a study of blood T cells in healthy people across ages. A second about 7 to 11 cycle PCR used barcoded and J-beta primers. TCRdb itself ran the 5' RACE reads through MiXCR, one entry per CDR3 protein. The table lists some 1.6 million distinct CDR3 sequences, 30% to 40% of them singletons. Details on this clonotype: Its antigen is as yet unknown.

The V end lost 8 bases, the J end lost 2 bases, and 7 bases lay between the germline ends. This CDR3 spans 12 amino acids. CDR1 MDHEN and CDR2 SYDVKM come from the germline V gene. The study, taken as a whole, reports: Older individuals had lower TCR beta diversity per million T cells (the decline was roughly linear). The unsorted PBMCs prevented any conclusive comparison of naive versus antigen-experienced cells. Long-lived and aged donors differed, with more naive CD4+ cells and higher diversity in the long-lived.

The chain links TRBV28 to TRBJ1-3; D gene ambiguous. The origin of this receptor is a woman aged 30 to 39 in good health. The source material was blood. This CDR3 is CASFNTGNTIYF. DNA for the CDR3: TGTGCCAGCTTCAATACTGGAAACACCATATATTTT.